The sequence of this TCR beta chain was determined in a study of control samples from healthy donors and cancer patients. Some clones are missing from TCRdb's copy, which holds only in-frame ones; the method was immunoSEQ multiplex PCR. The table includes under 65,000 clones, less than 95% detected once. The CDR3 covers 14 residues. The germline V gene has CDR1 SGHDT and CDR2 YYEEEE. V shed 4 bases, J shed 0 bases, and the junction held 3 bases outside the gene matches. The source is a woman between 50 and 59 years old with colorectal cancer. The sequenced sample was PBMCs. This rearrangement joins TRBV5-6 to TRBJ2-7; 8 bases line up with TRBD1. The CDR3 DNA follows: TGTGCCAGCAGCCAGGGGGCCAGCTCCTACGAGCAGTACTTC. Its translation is CASSQGASSYEQYF. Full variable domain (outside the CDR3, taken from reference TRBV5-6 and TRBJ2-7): DAGVTQSPTHLIKTRGQQVTLRCSPKSGHDTVSWYQQALGQGPQFIFQYYEEEERQRGNFPDRFSGHQFPNYSSELNVNALLLGDSALYLCASSQGASSYEQYFGPGTRLTVT.